The clone carrying this T cell receptor beta chain counts as medium-sized by frequency. The antigen remains undetermined. TRB was amplified from 250 ng of peripheral blood genomic DNA per sample. The germline V gene encodes CDR1 LNHNV and CDR2 YYDKDF (reference sequence). The CDR3 is 14 amino acids. The data belong to a study of T cell clusters in autoimmune cytopenias. Study-wide background: Per sample, median TRB depth was roughly 56,000 reads, yielding a median roughly 2,400 distinct clonotypes. Study-wide points: Exclusive TRB clusters were about 2.8-fold more numerous in healthy donors than in active autoimmune hepatitis.

One tube held mixed TRB-A and TRB-B primer pools for touch-down PCR. TCRdb re-called the multiplex PCR reads; one entry per CDR3 protein, DNA not given. The listing contains about 2,300 distinct CDR3 sequences. The rearrangement uses TRBV15 and TRBJ2-3; as DNA is missing, the TRBD1 call by TCRdb cannot be tested. The TCR sequence derives from a human donor with an autoimmune cytopenia or autoimmune hepatitis (not recorded which). The sample consisted of peripheral blood. The CDR3 loop reads CATSGVAYTDTQYF.